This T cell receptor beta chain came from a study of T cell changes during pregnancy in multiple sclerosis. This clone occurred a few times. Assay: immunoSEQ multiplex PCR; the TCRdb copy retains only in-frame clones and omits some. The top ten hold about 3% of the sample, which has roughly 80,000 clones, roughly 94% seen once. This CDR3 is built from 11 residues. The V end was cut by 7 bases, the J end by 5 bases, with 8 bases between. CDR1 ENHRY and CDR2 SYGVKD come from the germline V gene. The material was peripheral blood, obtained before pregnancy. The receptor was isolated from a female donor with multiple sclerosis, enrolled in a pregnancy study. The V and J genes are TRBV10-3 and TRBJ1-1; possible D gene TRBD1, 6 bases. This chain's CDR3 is CAITQGTEAFF. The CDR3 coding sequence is TGTGCCATCACCCAGGGGACTGAAGCTTTCTTT.